Included here is one T cell receptor beta chain sequence, with context. Its antigen remains unidentified. This sample was taken from a study of T cell responses to AZD1222 COVID-19 vaccine. In the study overall: Second-dose timings of about 4 or about 12 weeks were pooled. Points from the study as a whole: Spike-specific TCR breadth and depth went up after people got two AZD1222 doses. At baseline, seropositivity was found in only five or six AZD1222 recipients.

Assay: immunoSEQ multiplex PCR; the TCRdb copy retains only in-frame clones and omits some. The sample yields approximately 110,000 clones, about 93% seen once. With V trimmed by 2 bases and J by 1 base, 2 bases remained unmatched. The CDR3 covers 14 residues. Germline V CDR1 and CDR2: SGHRS, YFSETQ. This TCR was sampled from an adult in good health. The source material was peripheral blood, sampled on day 0 of AZD1222 vaccination. This rearrangement joins TRBV5-1 to TRBJ1-1; 7 bases fit TRBD1. DNA for the CDR3: TGCGCCAGCAGCTTAGGGACAGCGAACACTGAAGCTTTCTTT. Translating it yields CASSLGTANTEAFF.